Sequencing of this T cell receptor (beta chain) was carried out in a study of blood T cell repertoires in COVID-19. CDR3 size: 15 residues. With 5 bases clipped from V and 7 bases from J, the junction kept 9 bases outside the gene matches. Germline lookup yields CDR1 MNHEY and CDR2 SMNVEV (reference sequence). Some clones are missing from TCRdb's copy, which holds only in-frame ones; the method was immunoSEQ multiplex PCR. The data contain 65,000 to 90,000 clones, 65% to 85% of them singletons. The rearrangement joins TRBV27 to TRBJ2-1; 9 bases line up with TRBD1. Sequencing was done on a sample of peripheral blood. The receptor was derived from a man in his sixties or seventies with active or convalescent COVID-19. CDR3 in amino acids: CASSNPGQGSNEQFF. CDR3 bases: TGTGCCAGCAGTAATCCGGGACAGGGTTCTAATGAGCAGTTCTTC.